This T cell receptor (beta chain) derives from a study of cytomegalovirus exposure and HLA in healthy donors. Overall study results and limits: Later genetic work tied a missense DCLRE1C variant to beta-chain V and J trimming. Looking again later, the authors saw that most CMV-associated TCR beta chains seemed HLA-restricted.

V was pared by 2 bases and J by 6 bases, with 5 bases of the junction left unmatched. The CDR3 extends over 15 amino acids. Germline CDR1 and CDR2: SGHTA and FQGTGA. As concerns this clone: Its antigen is as yet unknown.

The PCR ran on 60 Vbeta and 13 Jbeta primers. The method was immunoSEQ multiplex PCR; TCRdb's version includes in-frame clones alone and lacks a portion of them. The sample holds around 150,000 clones, 79% seen once. The clonotype comes from a man between 45 and 60 years old in good health and CMV-seropositive. The chain links TRBV7-3 to TRBJ2-3, with 10 bases fitting TRBD2. Specimen: PBMCs. CDR3 loop: CASSLLAGVLDTQYF. CDR3 nucleotides: TGTGCCAGCAGCTTACTAGCGGGAGTTTTGGATACGCAGTATTTT.